This T cell receptor (beta chain) was sequenced in a study of tumor and adjacent non-tumor tissue in lung cancer. For the study at large: Histology: around 13 adenocarcinoma, a couple of squamous cell carcinoma, 1 small cell lung cancer.

A modified ARM-PCR protocol with three rounds of nested PCR amplified TCRbeta. TCRdb re-called the multiplex PCR reads through MiXCR, storing one row per CDR3 protein. The sample has 85,000 or so distinct CDR3 sequences; 76% are singletons. RNA was extracted from bulk tissue without any cell sorting. More than 3 cm separated this lung sample from the edge of the tumor. Study-level results: Compared with tumor, normal lung showed significantly lower TCR diversity.

V was pared by 6 bases and J by 7 bases, with 22 bases between. The CDR3 is made up of 15 amino acids. Germline assignment: CDR1 DFQATT and CDR2 SNEGSKA (reference sequence). The table lists this clonotype with many counts. Its antigen is as yet unknown. The V call is TRBV20-1, the J call TRBJ2-1, with D possibly being TRBD1 (5 bases). Material: distant non-tumor lung tissue. The sequence derives from a woman in her forties or fifties with non-small cell lung cancer. CDR3 protein: CSARYGATVGNEQFF. The CDR3 DNA reads TGCAGTGCCCGCTATGGGGCTACTGTGGGTAATGAGCAGTTCTTC.